This T cell receptor (beta chain) was identified in a study of technical replicates of blood from a handful of donors. Sequenced by immunoSEQ multiplex PCR; TCRdb stores in-frame clones only, minus some. The sample contains more than 65,000 clones, around 90% of which appear only once. V was shortened by 5 bases and J by 7 bases, with 12 bases between the two germline ends. The germline CDR1 and CDR2 sequences are SGHVS and FNYEAQ. The CDR3 extends over 13 amino acids. The specimen sequenced was T cells isolated from PBMCs. The TCR originated in a human donor in good health. V is TRBV7-6 and J is TRBJ2-1; weak D call: TRBD2 (6 bases). The CDR3 is CASSVTSKNEQFF. CDR3 nucleotide sequence: TGTGCCAGCAGCGTTACTAGCAAGAATGAGCAGTTCTTC.